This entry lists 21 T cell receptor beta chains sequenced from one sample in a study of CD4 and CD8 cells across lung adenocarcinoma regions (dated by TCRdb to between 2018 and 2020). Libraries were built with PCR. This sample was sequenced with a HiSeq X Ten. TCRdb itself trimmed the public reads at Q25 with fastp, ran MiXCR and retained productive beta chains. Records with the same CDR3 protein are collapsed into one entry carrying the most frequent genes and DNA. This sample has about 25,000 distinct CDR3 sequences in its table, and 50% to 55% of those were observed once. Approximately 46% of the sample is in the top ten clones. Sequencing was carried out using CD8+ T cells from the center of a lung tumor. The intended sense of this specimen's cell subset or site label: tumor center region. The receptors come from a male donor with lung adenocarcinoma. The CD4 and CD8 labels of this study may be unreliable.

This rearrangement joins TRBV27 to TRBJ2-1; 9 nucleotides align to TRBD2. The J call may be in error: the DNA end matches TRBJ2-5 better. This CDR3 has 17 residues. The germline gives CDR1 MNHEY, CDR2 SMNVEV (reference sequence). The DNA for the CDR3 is TGTGCCAGCAGTCCGTCCCGGACTAGCGCAAGGGGGGAGACCCAGTACTTC. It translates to CASSPSRTSARGETQYF.

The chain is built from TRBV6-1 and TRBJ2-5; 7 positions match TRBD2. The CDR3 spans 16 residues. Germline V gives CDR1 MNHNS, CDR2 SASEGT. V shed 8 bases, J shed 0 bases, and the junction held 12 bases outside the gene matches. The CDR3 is CASGEAGSGDQETQYF. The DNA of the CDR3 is TGTGCCAGCGGGGAAGCCGGGAGCGGGGACCAAGAGACCCAGTACTTC.

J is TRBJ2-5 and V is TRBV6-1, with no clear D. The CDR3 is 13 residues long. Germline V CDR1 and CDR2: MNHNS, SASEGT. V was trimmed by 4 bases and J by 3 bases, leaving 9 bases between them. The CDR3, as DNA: TGTGCCAGCAGTGTCAATTTTAAAGAGACCCAGTACTTC. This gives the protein CASSVNFKETQYF.

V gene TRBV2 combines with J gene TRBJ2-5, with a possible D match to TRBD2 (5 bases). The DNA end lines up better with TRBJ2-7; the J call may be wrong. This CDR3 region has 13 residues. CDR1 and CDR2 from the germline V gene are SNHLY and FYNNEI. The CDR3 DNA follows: TGTGCCAGCAGTAGAGGGAGAGGGAACGAGCAGTACTTC. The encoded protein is CASSRGRGNEQYF.

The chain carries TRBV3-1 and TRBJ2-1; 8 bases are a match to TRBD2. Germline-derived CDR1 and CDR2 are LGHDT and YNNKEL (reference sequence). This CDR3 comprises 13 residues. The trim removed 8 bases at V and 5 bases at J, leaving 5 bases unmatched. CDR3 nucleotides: TGTGCCAGCGAGACTAGCGCCAACAATGAGCAGTTCTTC. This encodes CASETSANNEQFF.

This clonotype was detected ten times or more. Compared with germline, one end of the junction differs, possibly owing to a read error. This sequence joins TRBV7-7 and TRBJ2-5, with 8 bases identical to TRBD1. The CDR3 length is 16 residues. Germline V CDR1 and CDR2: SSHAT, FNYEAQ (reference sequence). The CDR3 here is CASSLAPGQAMETQYF. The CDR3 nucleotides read TGTGCTAGCAGCTTAGCCCCGGGACAGGCGATGGAGACCCAGTACTTC.

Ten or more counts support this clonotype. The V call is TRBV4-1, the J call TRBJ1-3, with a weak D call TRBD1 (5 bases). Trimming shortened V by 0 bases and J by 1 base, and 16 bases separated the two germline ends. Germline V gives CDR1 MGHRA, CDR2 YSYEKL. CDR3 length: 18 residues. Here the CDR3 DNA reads TGCGCCAGCAGCCAAGAGTCGCGGGGGTTGGTGTCTGGAAACACCATATATTTT. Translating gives CASSQESRGLVSGNTIYF.

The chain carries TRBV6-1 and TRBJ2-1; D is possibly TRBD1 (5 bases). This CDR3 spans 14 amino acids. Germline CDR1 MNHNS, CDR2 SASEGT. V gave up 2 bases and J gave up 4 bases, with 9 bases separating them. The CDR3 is CASSEPQGYNEQFF. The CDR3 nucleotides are TGTGCCAGCAGTGAACCTCAGGGATACAATGAGCAGTTCTTC.

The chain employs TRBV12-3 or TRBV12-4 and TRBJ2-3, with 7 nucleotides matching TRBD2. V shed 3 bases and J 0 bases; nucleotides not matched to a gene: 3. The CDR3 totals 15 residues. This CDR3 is CASSFVGGSTDTQYF. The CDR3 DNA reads TGTGCCAGCAGTTTTGTGGGAGGGAGCACAGATACGCAGTATTTT.

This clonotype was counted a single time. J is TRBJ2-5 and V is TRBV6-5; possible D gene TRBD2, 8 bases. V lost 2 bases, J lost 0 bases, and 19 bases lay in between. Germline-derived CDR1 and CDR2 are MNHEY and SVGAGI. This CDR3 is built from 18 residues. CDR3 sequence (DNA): TGTGCCAGCAGTTACGCGGGACTAGGGGGCGTGGACCAAGAGACCCAGTACTTC. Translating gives CASSYAGLGGVDQETQYF.

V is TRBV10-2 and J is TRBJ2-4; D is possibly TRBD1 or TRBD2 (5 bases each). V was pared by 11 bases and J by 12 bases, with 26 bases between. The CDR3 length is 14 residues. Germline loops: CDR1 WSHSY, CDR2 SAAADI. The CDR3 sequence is CAGRMCRDQETQYF. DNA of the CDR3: TGCGCCGGCCGCATGTGCCGGGACCAAGAGACTCAGTACTTC.

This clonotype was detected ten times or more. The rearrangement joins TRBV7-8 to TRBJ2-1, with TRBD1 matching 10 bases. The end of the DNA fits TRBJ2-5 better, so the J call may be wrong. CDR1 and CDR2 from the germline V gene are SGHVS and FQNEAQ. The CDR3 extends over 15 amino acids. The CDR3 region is CASSLGGTGVETQYF. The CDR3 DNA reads TGTGCCAGCAGCTTAGGAGGGACAGGGGTAGAGACCCAGTACTTC.

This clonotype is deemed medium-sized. The CDR3 spells CASSPKGTSVYNEQFF. The CDR3 DNA is TGTGCCAGCAGCCCCAAGGGGACTAGCGTATACAATGAGCAGTTCTTC. This chain connects TRBV7-6 to TRBJ2-1; TRBD2 agrees at 10 bases. The junction had 8 bases not matched to a gene; V was cut back by 5 bases and J by 4 bases. Germline CDR1 SGHVS, CDR2 FNYEAQ. This CDR3 region has 16 residues.

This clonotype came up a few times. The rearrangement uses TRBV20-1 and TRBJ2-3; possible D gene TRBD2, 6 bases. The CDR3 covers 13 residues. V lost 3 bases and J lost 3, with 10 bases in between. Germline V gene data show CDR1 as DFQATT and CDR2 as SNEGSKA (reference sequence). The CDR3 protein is CSASPGSTDTQYF. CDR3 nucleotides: TGCAGTGCTAGCCCCGGGAGTACAGATACGCAGTATTTT.

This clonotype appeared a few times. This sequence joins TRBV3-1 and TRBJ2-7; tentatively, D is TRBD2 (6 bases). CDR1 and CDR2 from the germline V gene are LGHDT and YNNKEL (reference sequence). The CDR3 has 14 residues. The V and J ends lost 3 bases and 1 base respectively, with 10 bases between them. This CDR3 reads CASSQGGISYEQYF. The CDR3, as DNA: TGTGCCAGCAGCCAGGGGGGTATTTCCTACGAGCAGTACTTC.

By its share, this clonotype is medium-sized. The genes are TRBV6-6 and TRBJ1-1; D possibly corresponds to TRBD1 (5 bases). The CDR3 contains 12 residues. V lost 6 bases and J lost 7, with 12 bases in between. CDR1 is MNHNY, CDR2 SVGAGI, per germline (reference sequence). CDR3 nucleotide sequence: TGTGCCAGCAGCTATGGGGGGGGTGAAGCTTTCTTT. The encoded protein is CASSYGGGEAFF.

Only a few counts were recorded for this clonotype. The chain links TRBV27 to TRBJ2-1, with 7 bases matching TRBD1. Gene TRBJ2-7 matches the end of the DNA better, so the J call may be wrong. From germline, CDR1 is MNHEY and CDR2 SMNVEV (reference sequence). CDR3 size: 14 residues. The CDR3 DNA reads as TGTGCCAGCACCCCCTCGACAGGGCCCTACGAGCAGTACTTC. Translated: CASTPSTGPYEQYF.

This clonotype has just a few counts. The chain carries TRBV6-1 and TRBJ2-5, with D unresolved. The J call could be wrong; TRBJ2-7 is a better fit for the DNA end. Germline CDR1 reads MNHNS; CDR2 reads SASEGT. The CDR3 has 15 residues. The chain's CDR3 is CASSDGSLSPYEQYF. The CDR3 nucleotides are TGTGCCAGCAGTGATGGAAGCTTAAGTCCATACGAGCAGTACTTC.

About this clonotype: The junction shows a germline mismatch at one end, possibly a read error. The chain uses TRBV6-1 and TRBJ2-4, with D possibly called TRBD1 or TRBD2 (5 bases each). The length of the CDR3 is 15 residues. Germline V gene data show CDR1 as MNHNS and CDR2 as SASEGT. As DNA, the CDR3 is TGTGCCAGCAACACGGGGCTGTGGGCCGAAAACACTCAGTACTTC. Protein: CASNTGLWAENTQYF.

The CDR3 nucleotides read TGTGCCAGCAGCCGCAACCCTGGGTCTGGGGAGCTGTTTTTT. Translation gives CASSRNPGSGELFF. The J gene is TRBJ2-2, the V gene TRBV3-1, with unresolved D. Germline values: CDR1 LGHDT, CDR2 YNNKEL (reference sequence). Between the trimmed V and J ends, which lost 4 bases and 8 bases, there was a span of 14 bases. The CDR3 covers 14 residues.

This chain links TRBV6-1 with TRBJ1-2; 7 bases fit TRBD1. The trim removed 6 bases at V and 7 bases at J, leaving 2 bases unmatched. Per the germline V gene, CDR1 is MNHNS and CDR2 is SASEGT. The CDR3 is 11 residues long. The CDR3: CASSDRVGYTF. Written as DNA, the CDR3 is TGTGCCAGCAGCGACAGGGTTGGCTACACCTTC.